The rows below give T cell receptor beta chains drawn from one sample of a study of CD8 T cells in Susac syndrome. One entry per CDR3 protein results from TCRdb running MiXCR on the immunoSEQ multiplex PCR reads. Of about 430,000 distinct CDR3 sequences listed, approximately 85% are singletons. Sequences were obtained from CD8+ T cells from PBMCs. These receptors were collected from a human donor with multiple sclerosis. Both conserved end residues are part of each CDR3. The D gene is left open where the match is weak. Rows may omit the clone size; those that give it use once, few, many or a size class.

d_gene,abundance,v_gene,j_gene,len,CDR3nt,CDR3aa
TRBD2,.,TRBV9,TRBJ2-7,19,TGTGCCAGCAGCGTCGGAACGGGACTAGCGGGGGGGCAATTCGGCGAGCAGTACTTC,CASSVGTGLAGGQFGEQYF
.,.,TRBV25-1,TRBJ2-7,14,TGTGCCAGCAGTGAGACGGCTAAGGGTAACGAGCAGTACTTC,CASSETAKGNEQYF
.,.,TRBV7-8,TRBJ2-7,12,TGTGCCAGCAGCTTAGCGACGAACGAGCAGTACTTC,CASSLATNEQYF
.,.,TRBV9,TRBJ2-7,14,TGTGCCAGCAGCGTAGCTGACAGCTCTTACGAGCAGTACTTC,CASSVADSSYEQYF
.,.,TRBV6-2/TRBV6-3,TRBJ2-1,16,TGTGCCAGCATTCCCCGTCCAGCTAGCTCCTACAATGAGCAGTTCTTC,CASIPRPASSYNEQFF
.,.,TRBV7-9,TRBJ2-7,15,TGTGCCAGCAGCACCCTAACCGGATTTGGGTACGAGCAGTACTTC,CASSTLTGFGYEQYF
.,once,TRBV6-1,TRBJ1-1,19,TGTGCCAGCAGTCATTACTTACGGCGGGTGTCGGGCACTGACACTGAAGCTTTCTTT,CASSHYLRRVSGTDTEAFF
.,.,TRBV28,TRBJ2-1,14,TGTGCCAGCAGTTTAACTGGGGGAAAGGGTGAGCAGTTCTTC,CASSLTGGKGEQFF
.,.,TRBV6-1,TRBJ1-5,13,TGTGCCAGCAGAATAGACTACAATCAGCCCCAGCATTTT,CASRIDYNQPQHF
.,.,TRBV27,TRBJ1-1,13,TGTGCCAGCAGTTTATCGGACAATCTGGAAGCTTTCTTT,CASSLSDNLEAFF
TRBD1,once,TRBV30,TRBJ1-1,14,TGTGCCTGGAGTATCGGACAGGGAGGCGCTGAAGCTTTCTTT,CAWSIGQGGAEAFF
TRBD2,.,TRBV20-1,TRBJ2-1,14,TGCAGTGCTAGAGAGGGGGGGATTTACGATGAGCAGTTCTTC,CSAREGGIYDEQFF
TRBD2,.,TRBV10-3,TRBJ2-2,15,TGTGCCATCAGTGATAGCGGGAGGTCTACCGGGGAGCTGTTTTTT,CAISDSGRSTGELFF
.,few,TRBV12-3/TRBV12-4,TRBJ2-7,14,TGTGCCAGCAGTGTGGCAGGGTCGGTCAACGAGCAGTACTTC,CASSVAGSVNEQYF
.,.,TRBV13,TRBJ2-1,13,TGTGCCAGCAGCTCAAACAACAGGGATGAGCAGTTCTTC,CASSSNNRDEQFF
.,.,TRBV5-1,TRBJ2-7,15,TGCGCCAGCAGCTCCTCCGGGGGCGGATCCTACGAGCAGTACTTC,CASSSSGGGSYEQYF
.,.,TRBV3-1,TRBJ2-1,12,TGTGCCAGCAGCCAAGAAAGCGATGAGCAGTTCTTC,CASSQESDEQFF
.,.,TRBV7-7,TRBJ2-1,13,TGTGCCAGCAGCTTCCATAACAGGGATGAGCAGTTCTTC,CASSFHNRDEQFF
.,.,TRBV11-2,TRBJ1-2,14,TGTGCCAGCAGCAAAGTACAGCGACTAAATGGCTACACCTTC,CASSKVQRLNGYTF
TRBD2,.,TRBV3-1,TRBJ2-3,19,TGTGCCAGCAGCCAAGATCAGACCGCGGGGGAGGCGGAAGCAGATACGCAGTATTTT,CASSQDQTAGEAEADTQYF
TRBD2,.,TRBV5-4,TRBJ2-1,17,TGTGCCAGCAGTTTCGAAAAGGGACTAGCGGGAGGGCCGAAGCAGTTCTTC,CASSFEKGLAGGPKQFF
.,.,TRBV6-1,TRBJ1-2,15,TGTGCCAGCAGTGAAACGGCGGAGAAGGGGTATGGCTACACCTTC,CASSETAEKGYGYTF
TRBD1,.,TRBV7-9,TRBJ2-7,17,TGTGCCAGCAGCTTACTCCCGGGACAGCCTCCGAGCCACGAGCAGTACTTC,CASSLLPGQPPSHEQYF
.,.,TRBV4-1,TRBJ1-3,15,TGCGCCAGCAGCCCACTCCCCGGATCTGGAAACACCATATATTTT,CASSPLPGSGNTIYF
.,.,TRBV19,TRBJ2-1,14,TGTGCCAGTAGTATAGCAGCACAGTACAATGAGCAGTTCTTC,CASSIAAQYNEQFF
TRBD1,once,TRBV7-2,TRBJ1-4,18,TGTGCCAGCAGCTCACCCCGGACAGGAGCCGGAGGAAACGAAAAACTGTTTTTT,CASSSPRTGAGGNEKLFF
.,.,TRBV5-1,TRBJ1-1,14,TGCGCCAGCAGCGAAGGACATTCGAACACTGAAGCTTTCTTT,CASSEGHSNTEAFF
TRBD1,.,TRBV3-1,TRBJ1-6,14,TGTGCCAGCAGCCTAAACAGGGGTCGATCACCCCTCCACTTT,CASSLNRGRSPLHF
.,.,TRBV29-1,TRBJ1-2,14,TGCAGCGTTGAATCGGGGCAAAGTAACTATGGCTACACCTTC,CSVESGQSNYGYTF
TRBD2,.,TRBV9,TRBJ2-7,14,TGTGCCAGCAGCGTAGGAAATAGCGGGGACGAGCAGTACTTC,CASSVGNSGDEQYF
.,.,TRBV29-1,TRBJ2-5,14,TGCAGCGTTGTAAGGCTAGGGGCAGGAGAGACCCAGTACTTC,CSVVRLGAGETQYF
.,.,TRBV11-2,TRBJ2-5,15,TGTGCCAGCAGCTTAGGACCCAGAAGCCAAGAGACCCAGTACTTC,CASSLGPRSQETQYF